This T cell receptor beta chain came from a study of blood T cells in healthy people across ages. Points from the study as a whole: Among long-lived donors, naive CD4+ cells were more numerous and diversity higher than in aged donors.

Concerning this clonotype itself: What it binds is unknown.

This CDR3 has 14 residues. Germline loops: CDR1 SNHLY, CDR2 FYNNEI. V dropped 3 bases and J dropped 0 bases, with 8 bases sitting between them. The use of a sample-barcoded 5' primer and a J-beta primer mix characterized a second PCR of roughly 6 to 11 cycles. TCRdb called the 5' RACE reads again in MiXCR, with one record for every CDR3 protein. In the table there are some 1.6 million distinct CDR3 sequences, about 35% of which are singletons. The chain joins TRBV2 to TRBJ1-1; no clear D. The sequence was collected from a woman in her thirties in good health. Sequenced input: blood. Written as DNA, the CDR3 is TGTGCCAGCAGTGAGGGCAGAATGAACACTGAAGCTTTCTTT. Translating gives CASSEGRMNTEAFF.